This T cell receptor beta chain was obtained from a study of T cell responses to AZD1222 COVID-19 vaccine. A note on this clone: No antigen is known for it.

General study points: Mostly white British, mostly female donors; authors suggested clonal diversity may be underestimated.

The CDR3 spans 15 residues. Trimming removed 3 bases at V and 1 base at J, with 10 bases between. Germline loops: CDR1 GTSNPN, CDR2 SVGIG (reference sequence). Generated by immunoSEQ multiplex PCR, the TCRdb table keeps only in-frame clones and is missing some. The repertoire holds about 120,000 clones, with 75% to 90% as singletons. Material: peripheral blood, obtained on day 0 of AZD1222 vaccination. The sequence was obtained from an adult in good health. J is TRBJ2-6 and V is TRBV30; D ambiguous. The CDR3 DNA sequence: TGTGCCTGGAGGGGCAGGCCGTCTGGGGCCAACGTCCTGACTTTC. Residues: CAWRGRPSGANVLTF. The full variable domain, its missing parts supplied by reference TRBV30 and TRBJ2-6, is SQTIHQWPATLVQPVGSPLSLECTVEGTSNPNLYWYRQAAGRGLQLLFYSVGIGQISSEVPQNLSASRPQDRQFILSSKKLLLSDSGFYLCAWRGRPSGANVLTFGAGSRLTVL.